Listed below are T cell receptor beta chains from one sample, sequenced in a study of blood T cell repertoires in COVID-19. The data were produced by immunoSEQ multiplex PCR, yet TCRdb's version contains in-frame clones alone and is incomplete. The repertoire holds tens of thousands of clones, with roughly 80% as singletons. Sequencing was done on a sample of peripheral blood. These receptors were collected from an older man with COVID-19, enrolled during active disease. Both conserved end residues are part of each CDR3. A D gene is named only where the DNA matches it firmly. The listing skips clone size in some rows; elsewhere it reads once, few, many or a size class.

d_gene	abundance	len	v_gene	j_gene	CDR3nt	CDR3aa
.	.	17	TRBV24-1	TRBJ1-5	TGTGCCACCAGTGAATCCGTTGGCAGGGGTAGCAATCAGCCCCAGCATTTT	CATSESVGRGSNQPQHF
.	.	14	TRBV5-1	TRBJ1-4	TGCGCCAGCAGTCCCGACACCGCTAATGAAAAACTGTTTTTT	CASSPDTANEKLFF
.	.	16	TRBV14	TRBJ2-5	.	CASSLVGQGARNEHHF
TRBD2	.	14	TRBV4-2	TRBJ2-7	TGTGCCAGCAGCCAAGCCCGGACTAGCGGCGAGCAGTACTTC	CASSQARTSGEQYF
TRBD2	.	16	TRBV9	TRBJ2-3	TGTGCCAGCAGCACCAGGACTAGCGGGACCTCAGATACGCAGTATTTT	CASSTRTSGTSDTQYF
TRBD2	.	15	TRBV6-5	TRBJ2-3	TGTGCCAGCAGGACCGGACTAGAAAGGTCAGATACGCAGTATTTT	CASRTGLERSDTQYF
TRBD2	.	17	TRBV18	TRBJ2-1	TGTGCCAGCTCACCACCTTCGACTAGCGGGAGCTACAATGAGCAGTTCTTC	CASSPPSTSGSYNEQFF
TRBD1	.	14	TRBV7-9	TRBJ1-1	TGTGCCAGCAGCCCGGGACAGTTTAACACTGAAGCTTTCTTT	CASSPGQFNTEAFF
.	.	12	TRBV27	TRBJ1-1	TGTGCCAGCAGTTTCCGGAACACTGAAGCTTTCTTT	CASSFRNTEAFF
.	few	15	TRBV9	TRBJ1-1	TGTGCCAGCAGCACAATGCCCTTCCCCGACACTGAAGCTTTCTTT	CASSTMPFPDTEAFF
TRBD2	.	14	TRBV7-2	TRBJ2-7	TGTGCCAGCAGCCCAGGGACTAGCGGCTACGAGCAGTACTTC	CASSPGTSGYEQYF
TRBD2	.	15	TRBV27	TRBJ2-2	TGTGCCACCACTGAGCTAGCGGGGGGTGTCGGGGAGCTGTTTTTT	CATTELAGGVGELFF
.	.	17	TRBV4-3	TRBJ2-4	TGCGCCAGCAGCCAAGATAGCGCGGGGGCCGGCAAAAACATTCAGTACTTC	CASSQDSAGAGKNIQYF
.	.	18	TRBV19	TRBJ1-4	TGTGCCAGTAGTATCGGGAGGGGGGGAAGACGAACTAATGAAAAACTGTTTTTT	CASSIGRGGRRTNEKLFF
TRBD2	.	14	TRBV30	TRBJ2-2	TGTGCCTGGGCAATAGCGGGAGGCACCGGGGAGCTGTTTTTT	CAWAIAGGTGELFF
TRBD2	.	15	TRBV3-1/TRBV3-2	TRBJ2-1	TGTGCCAGCAGCCAAGAGGGACTAGCGGGACGTGAGCAGTTCTTC	CASSQEGLAGREQFF
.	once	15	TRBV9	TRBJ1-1	TGTGCCAGCAGACAAGTTGGGTCGTCGAGGACTGAAGCTTTCTTT	CASRQVGSSRTEAFF
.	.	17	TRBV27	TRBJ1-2	TGTGCCAGCACCCAACAAGGGGTGCGGGGCGGGCTATATGGCTACACCTTC	CASTQQGVRGGLYGYTF
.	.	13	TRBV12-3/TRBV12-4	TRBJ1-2	TGTGCCAGCAGTTTTCTAGCTAACTATGGCTACACCTTC	CASSFLANYGYTF
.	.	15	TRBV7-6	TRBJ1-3	TGTGCCAGCAGCGCAACCAGGGACTCTGGAAACACCATATATTTT	CASSATRDSGNTIYF
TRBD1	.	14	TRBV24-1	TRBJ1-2	TGTGCCACCAGTGACTCCGACAGGGGCCATGGCTACACCTTC	CATSDSDRGHGYTF
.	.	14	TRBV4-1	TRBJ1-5	TGCGCCAGCAGCCAAGAGGTGTGGCAGGTGACCCAGCATTTT	CASSQEVWQVTQHF
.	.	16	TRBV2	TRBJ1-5	TGTGCCAGCAGTGAAGCGCGAACAGGGACGAGTCAGCCCCAGCATTTT	CASSEARTGTSQPQHF
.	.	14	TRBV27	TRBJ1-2	TGTGCCAGCAGTCGCGGTTGGGGACAATATGGCTACACCTTC	CASSRGWGQYGYTF
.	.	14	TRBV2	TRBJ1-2	TGTGCCAGCAGTGAAGGGGGAGGGCTCTTGGGCTACACCTTC	CASSEGGGLLGYTF
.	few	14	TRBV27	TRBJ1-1	TGTGCCAGCAGTTCAAGGAGGCAGCCCACTGAAGCTTTCTTT	CASSSRRQPTEAFF
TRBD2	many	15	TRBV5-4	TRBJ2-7	TGTGCCAGCAGCTACAGCGGGGGGGATCACTACGAGCAGTACTTC	CASSYSGGDHYEQYF
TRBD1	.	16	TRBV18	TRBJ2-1	TGTGCCAGCTCACTACCGGGACAGGGCCCGTTCGAGGAGCAGTTCTTC	CASSLPGQGPFEEQFF
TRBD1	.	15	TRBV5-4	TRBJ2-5	TGTGCCAGCAGCTTGCGGCAGGGGGCGAGAGAGACCCAGTACTTC	CASSLRQGARETQYF
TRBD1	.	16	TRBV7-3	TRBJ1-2	TGTGCCAGCAGCCGATTAGGGGACAGGAGTAACTATGGCTACACCTTC	CASSRLGDRSNYGYTF
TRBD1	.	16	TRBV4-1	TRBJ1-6	TGCGCCAGCAGCCAAGAGATCACAGGGGGTTATTCACCCCTCCACTTT	CASSQEITGGYSPLHF
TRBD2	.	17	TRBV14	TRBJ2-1	TGTGCCAGCAGCCAAGAAAGCGGGAGGGCCGGAAAAAATGAGCAGTTCTTC	CASSQESGRAGKNEQFF
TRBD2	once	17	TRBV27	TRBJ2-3	TGTGCCAGCAGTACCCGGACTAGCGGGGTCACAGGGGATACGCAGTATTTT	CASSTRTSGVTGDTQYF